What follows are 18 T cell receptor beta chains derived from one specimen sequenced in a study of identical twins. TCRdb reanalysed the 5' RACE reads using MiXCR and keeps one entry per CDR3 protein. The sample lists around 1.7 million distinct CDR3 sequences, around a third occurring once. What was sequenced was cord blood. The receptors were sampled from a newborn girl in good health.

CDR3 residues: CASSLLGQSEQYF. CDR3 DNA sequence: TGTGCCAGCAGTTTGTTGGGACAGTCCGAGCAGTACTTC. This chain joins TRBV28 and TRBJ2-7; 7 nucleotides match TRBD1. Germline-derived CDR1 and CDR2 are MDHEN and SYDVKM. Losses at the gene ends were 3 bases for V and 6 bases for J; bases not matched to a gene: 5. The CDR3 is 13 residues long.

The CDR3 DNA reads as TGTGCCAGCAGCCCTAGACTGGTATACAATGAGCAGTACTTC. Translation: CASSPRLVYNEQYF. The chain joins TRBV13 to TRBJ2-1; the D is unclear. The J call may be mistaken, given a closer DNA end match to TRBJ2-7. CDR1 PRHDT and CDR2 FYEKMQ come from the germline V gene (reference sequence). The CDR3 runs to 14 residues.

The chain couples TRBV3-1 to TRBJ2-7; the D gene could be TRBD1 or TRBD2 (6 bases each). The J call may be faulty, since TRBJ2-5 better matches the DNA end. The germline gives CDR1 LGHDT, CDR2 YNNKEL (reference sequence). This CDR3 region has 18 residues. CDR3 loop: CASSQDHDLRGAGETQYF. In nucleotides, the CDR3 is TGTGCCAGCAGCCAAGATCATGACTTGAGGGGGGCAGGAGAGACCCAGTACTTC.

The chain has TRBV20-1 and TRBJ2-7; 13 bases fit TRBD2. V dropped 6 bases and J dropped 4; count of bases not matched to a gene: 6. The germline gives CDR1 DFQATT, CDR2 SNEGSKA (reference sequence). The CDR3 runs 14 residues. The CDR3, as DNA: TGCAGTGCCCTGACTAGCGGGGGGTTGTACGAGCAGTACTTC. It is translated as CSALTSGGLYEQYF.

The chain joins TRBV24-1 to TRBJ2-5, with a possible D match to TRBD2 (5 bases). The CDR3 sequence is 13 residues long. Germline CDR1 KGHDR, CDR2 SFDVKD. Trimming pared 6 bases from V and 11 bases from J, leaving 18 bases between. The CDR3 reads CATSKYAGTEQYF. CDR3 sequence (DNA): TGTGCCACCAGTAAATATGCGGGTACTGAGCAGTACTTC.

This clonotype was seen more than once but under ten times. The chain employs TRBV5-1 and TRBJ2-1; perhaps TRBD2 as D (6 bases). Trimming pared 5 bases from V and 6 bases from J, leaving 18 bases between. The CDR3 covers 15 residues. The germline CDR1 and CDR2 sequences are SGHRS and YFSETQ. The CDR3 region is CASSPTGATGNEQFF. In nucleotides, the CDR3 is TGCGCCAGCAGTCCCACGGGAGCAACCGGCAATGAGCAGTTCTTC.

Regarding this clonotype: The junction departs from the called germline gene at one end, perhaps through a read error. The chain employs TRBV10-3 and TRBJ2-5; a weak D match, TRBD1 (6 bases). The CDR3 has 16 amino acids. Per the germline V gene, CDR1 is ENHRY and CDR2 is SYGVKD. The CDR3 protein is CAISESTGAFQETRYF. In DNA, the CDR3 is TGTGCCATCAGTGAGTCGACAGGAGCCTTCCAAGAGACCCGGTACTTC.

Of note for this clonotype: Its ends do not fully match the called genes, so a read error is possible. This rearrangement joins TRBV27 to TRBJ2-7; the D gene could be TRBD1 or TRBD2 (5 bases each). Germline CDR1 is MNHEY and CDR2 is SMNVEV (reference sequence). CDR3 length: 15 residues. Here the CDR3 reads CAGSHRTRGAYEQYF. CDR3 coding DNA: TGTGCCGGCAGTCACCGTACTAGGGGCGCCTACGAGCAGTACTTC.

V gene TRBV7-2 combines with J gene TRBJ2-6; no reliable D call. This CDR3 is built from 16 residues. V lost 5 bases and J 1 base, leaving 12 bases between the germline ends. Germline CDR1 is SGHTA and CDR2 is FQGNSA. The CDR3 DNA reads TGTGCCAGCAGCAGACATTCGAGATCTGGGGCCAACGTCCTGACTTTC. Translated: CASSRHSRSGANVLTF.

The chain carries TRBV6-2 or TRBV6-3 and TRBJ2-1; D might be TRBD2 (5 bases). The CDR3 runs to 17 residues. Between the trimmed V and J ends, which lost 6 bases and 0 bases, there was a span of 18 bases. Germline CDR1 reads MNHEY; CDR2 reads SVGEGT. Here the CDR3 DNA reads TGTGCCAGCAGCGCCATCGTCAGCGGAGTCTCCTACAATGAGCAGTTCTTC. It encodes CASSAIVSGVSYNEQFF.

In this sample, this clonotype turned up a few times. The rearrangement links TRBV25-1 to TRBJ2-3; maybe TRBD1 (5 bases). The V end lost 8 bases, the J end lost 0 bases, and 15 bases lay between the germline ends. The length of the CDR3 is 15 residues. Germline CDR1 is MGHDK and CDR2 is SYGVNS. This CDR3 reads CASGATGPSTDTQYF. DNA for the CDR3: TGTGCCAGCGGGGCAACAGGCCCTAGCACAGATACGCAGTATTTT. The variable domain in full, completed from reference TRBV25-1 and TRBJ2-3, reads EADIYQTPRYLVIGTGKKITLECSQTMGHDKMYWYQQDPGMELHLIHYSYGVNSTEKGDLSSESTVSRIRTEHFPLTLESARPSHTSQYLCASGATGPSTDTQYFGPGTRLTVL.

V usage is TRBV7-6 and J usage is TRBJ1-4; 9 bases align to TRBD1. Germline trimming cut 5 bases from V and 7 bases from J; bases unmatched to any gene: 5. CDR1 and CDR2 from the germline V gene are SGHVS and FNYEAQ. The CDR3 contains 14 residues. CDR3 residues: CASSPDRGAEKLFF. The CDR3, as DNA: TGTGCCAGCAGCCCTGACAGGGGGGCTGAAAAACTGTTTTTT.

A word on this clonotype: A much larger clone differs from this one at a single base, so this may be a read error. No conserved phenylalanine or tryptophan is present at the end of the CDR3, so a read error is the likely explanation. The rearrangement links TRBV2 to TRBJ2-4; D unclear. V shed 2 bases and J shed 6 bases, with 14 bases lying between them. The CDR3 contains 15 residues. Per germline, CDR1 SNHLY and CDR2 FYNNEI. CDR3 residues: CASSESSLGRNIQYY. CDR3 nucleotides: TGTGCCAGCAGTGAATCTTCTTTGGGCAGAAACATTCAGTACTAC.

This clonotype was found once. This chain links TRBV11-2 with TRBJ2-1; D is possibly TRBD2 (6 bases). The CDR3 has 15 amino acids. The V gene lost 5 bases and the J gene lost 1 base, with 12 bases spanning the gap. Per germline, CDR1 SGHAT and CDR2 FQNNGV. CDR3 DNA: TGTGCCAGCAGCGCGAGACTAGAATCCTACAATGAGCAGTTCTTC. The encoded protein is CASSARLESYNEQFF.

The chain employs TRBV7-2 and TRBJ2-7; weak D call: TRBD1 (5 bases). This CDR3 region has 16 residues. Germline loops: CDR1 SGHTA, CDR2 FQGNSA. The germline V and J ends were trimmed by 2 bases and 2 bases, with 16 bases remaining between them. The CDR3 region has the DNA TGTGCCAGCAGCTTATGGCCCCAGGGAAGACCCTACGAGCAGTACTTC. Protein product: CASSLWPQGRPYEQYF.

The table lists this clonotype with a few counts. The chain has TRBV29-1 and TRBJ2-7; 7 bases agree with TRBD1. The ends lost 4 bases at V and 3 bases at J; junction bases unmatched: 6. The germline V gene has CDR1 SQVTM and CDR2 ANQGSEA. CDR3 length: 13 amino acids. In nucleotides, the CDR3 is TGCAGCGTTGCTCCGCGACAGGGCTACGAGCAGTACTTC. This gives the protein CSVAPRQGYEQYF.

The table lists this clonotype with many counts. The rearrangement uses TRBV10-3 and TRBJ1-2; D unclear. The CDR3 has 13 residues. In germline, CDR1 is ENHRY, CDR2 SYGVKD. Trimming left V 2 bases short and J 4 bases short, with 8 bases between. CDR3 amino acids: CAISELEAYGYTF. CDR3 DNA: TGTGCCATCAGTGAGCTAGAGGCCTATGGCTACACCTTC.

V is TRBV7-2 and J is TRBJ2-5; tentative D call: TRBD2 (7 bases). CDR1 and CDR2 from the germline V gene are SGHTA and FQGNSA. Trimming shortened V by 4 bases and J by 5 bases, and 17 bases separated the two germline ends. The CDR3 consists of 15 residues. The CDR3, as DNA: TGTGCCAGCAGCTCGCTCCGCGGGGGCGGGGAGACCCAGTACTTC. It codes for CASSSLRGGGETQYF.